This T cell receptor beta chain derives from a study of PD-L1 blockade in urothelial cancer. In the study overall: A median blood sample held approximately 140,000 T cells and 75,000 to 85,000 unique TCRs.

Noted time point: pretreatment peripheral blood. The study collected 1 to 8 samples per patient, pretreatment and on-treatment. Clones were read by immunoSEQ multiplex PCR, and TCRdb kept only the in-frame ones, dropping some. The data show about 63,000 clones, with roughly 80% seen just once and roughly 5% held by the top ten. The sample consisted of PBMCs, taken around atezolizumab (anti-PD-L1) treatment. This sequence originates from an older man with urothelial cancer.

In nucleotides, the CDR3 is TGTGCCAGCTCCGGGACAGTGACCTACAATGAGCAGTTCTTC. This sequence encodes CASSGTVTYNEQFF. The genes are TRBV9 and TRBJ2-1; 7 bases fit TRBD1. The CDR3 is 14 residues long. Germline CDR1 is SGDLS and CDR2 is YYNGEE. Trimming at V came to 7 bases and at J to 2 bases, leaving 6 bases not matched to a gene.